Here is one T cell receptor beta chain with its context. This clonotype has just a few counts. The antigen it binds to is not known. No clone much larger than this one lies a single base away; base qualities are absent. The data are from a study of regulatory T cells in long-lasting Graves disease (dated by TCRdb to the early 2020s). For context, the study as a whole: Antithyroid drugs had been taken for less than 3 months by newly diagnosed Graves' disease patients. The study was conducted in China and was registered as a clinical trial. A total of roughly 33 samples underwent TCR sequencing: some 13 from persistent and roughly 20 from newly diagnosed Graves' disease patients. Persistent Graves' disease patients were compared with newly diagnosed Graves' disease patients by peripheral blood TCR sequencing and RNA sequencing.

The library was made by multiplex PCR. Sequencing was performed on an Illumina HiSeq 4000. TCR beta libraries were built with iRepertoire HTBI primers and Arm-PCR amplification of CDR3 regions. Before sequencing, the PCR products went through gel purification. Per the original workflow: Gene usage analysis of CDR3 amino acid clonotypes relied on the 60 to 65 TRBV and 14 TRBJ segments identified across samples. COPE and FqMerger were used to merge the filtered high-quality paired reads into contigs. BLAST was used to align contigs to IMGT TRBV, TRBD and TRBJ reference genes, with CDR3 defined following IMGT. Any clonotype with a frequency above 0.1% was counted as a highly expanded clone. Repertoire diversity was measured by Shannon entropy, and V-J evenness by the Gini coefficient. A clonotype found in more than one individual was treated as public. The public reads were reprocessed in TCRdb via fastp at Q25 and MiXCR, keeping in-frame beta chains. Identical CDR3 proteins give one entry, which carries the most common genes and DNA. The V and J calls shown here were made by TCRdb, not taken from the authors' results. This sample lists 550,000 or so distinct CDR3 sequences; around 12% were detected once. The ten largest make up around 10% of the sample.

CDR1 is given as SEHNR and CDR2 as FQNEAQ, both from the germline V gene (reference sequence). The CDR3, cysteine through phenylalanine, is 14 amino acids long. The kept DNA is CDR3 alone, 42 bases in frame from the first base. V sheds 4 bases and J sheds 6 bases, leaving 12 bases between their ends. The paper's findings and limits, for the study overall: A larger number of public clonotypes was shared among persistent patients (approximately 3,000) than among newly diagnosed patients (roughly 930). Lower TCR Shannon entropy and fewer highly expanded clones were observed in persistent Graves' disease patients than in newly diagnosed patients, which suggested clonal expansion. Persistent disease showed preferential use of TRBV28, TRBJ1-2 and TRBJ2-5, whereas newly diagnosed disease favored TRBV20-1 and TRBJ2-1. Only the TCR beta chain was sequenced and analyzed. The small sample size was acknowledged by the authors as a limitation that may reduce accuracy. Peripheral blood alone was examined, since thyroid tissue, which constituted the primary lesion, could not be accessed.

The time point label on this specimen signifies: newly diagnosed GD, antithyroid drugs for less than 3 months. RNA was extracted from PBMCs in TRIzol for both TCR sequencing and RNA sequencing. Graves' disease was diagnosed according to American Thyroid Association guidelines. Patients were recruited from an endocrinology department in Xi'an, China. Each patient gave approximately 10 milliliters of peripheral blood, collected in an EDTA anticoagulant tube. Ficoll Paque Plus density gradient separation was used to isolate PBMCs, and no further T cell sorting was performed. RNA quality was checked with an Agilent 2100 Bioanalyzer and agarose gel, and concentration with a NanoDrop 2000. Another study also made use of these data, one on T cells in Graves' hyperthyroidism and ophthalmopathy. From the second report: A patient counted as having stable Graves' hyperthyroidism if no progression to ophthalmopathy occurred over 18 months of follow-up. The hyperthyroidism patients were between 18 and 65 years old and newly diagnosed, with a disease duration of less than 2 months. Exclusion was applied to patients with uncontrolled infections, other autoimmune diseases, pregnancy or lactation. Diagnoses were established on the basis of clinical symptoms, serum thyroxine and TRAb, thyroid ultrasound, and orbital computed tomography. A first-round RT-PCR of the TCR CDR3 used the HTBI primer set with the Qiagen OneStep RT-PCR kit. Most expanded thyroid clonotypes (frequency above 0.001) were also found in blood, which suggests that blood repertoires may mirror thyroid immune responses. A 13 V-J signature model separated ophthalmopathy from stable hyperthyroidism, with approximately 86% sensitivity and just under 84% specificity in cross-validation and 80%/75% in testing. In validation, the model predicted progression to ophthalmopathy a median of 6.5 months before onset, with about 71% sensitivity and roughly 77% specificity. TCR V-J signatures able to tell the groups apart were searched for in a discovery cohort of some 100 patients, of whom over 40 had Graves' ophthalmopathy and around 58 had stable Graves' hyperthyroidism. Whether ophthalmopathy could be predicted prospectively was tested in an independent validation cohort made up of approximately 19 hyperthyroidism patients plus 17 patients who later progressed to ophthalmopathy. The approximately 97 discovery patients were randomly divided into training and test sets at a 7:3 ratio. In addition, the study compared T-cell repertoires in thyroid tissue and in blood from about 6 Graves' hyperthyroidism patients. After sampling, hyperthyroidism patients received methimazole starting at 30 mg daily, and ophthalmopathy patients received high-dose intravenous methylprednisolone. The libraries were constructed in a second round of multiplex PCR and then size-selected and purified. Sequencing of the libraries was done on an Illumina HiSeq2000 using paired-end 100 bp reads. SOAPnuke was used to process the raw data, removing reads that contained adapters or uncalled bases, had a mean Phred below 15, or lacked an exact match to the constant primer or identifier. High-quality paired reads were merged using COPE v1.2.5, and each unique nucleotide sequence was defined as a clonotype. Clonotypes were aligned to IMGT TRBV, TRBD and TRBJ reference segments using MiTCR v1.1. The analysis was restricted to V-J combinations with a frequency above 0.0001, which together covered around 99% of the repertoires. The TCS score was defined as F50 (clonal expansion) divided by E x V (chaos), with BLOSUM62-based TCRdist calculated between CDR3 peptides within each V-J. Welch's t-statistics and random forest reduced around 550 V-J features to 10 to 15, which were used in a naive Bayes classifier (R e1071). Sample size was not statistically predetermined, and blinding of investigators to group allocation was not performed. The paper describes TCR Vbeta CDR3 sequencing of fewer than 150 peripheral blood samples, made up of 43 ophthalmopathy patients, around 78 hyperthyroidism patients and roughly 17 progressor patients.

The chain links TRBV7-9 with TRBJ2-2, with TRBD1 perhaps the D gene, on 6 matching bases. The TCR was taken from a woman in her twenties or thirties with Graves disease. Donor details come from another sample of the same person, matched by shared clones. Material: peripheral blood mononuclear cells (PBMCs), obtained at new diagnosis, from a patient treated with antithyroid drugs. CDR3 region: CASSWQQGSGELFF. The nucleotide sequence reads as follows: TGTGCCAGCAGCTGGCAACAGGGATCCGGGGAGCTGTTTTTT.